The 21 T cell receptor beta chains below come from one sample, sequenced in a study of spatial heterogeneity in lung cancer. Time point given: sample taken at primary tumor resection. Study-wide points: Counts of expanded intratumoral alpha and beta TCRs tracked tumor mutation counts.

Their target antigens are unknown. TCRdb reprocessed the 5' RACE reads with MiXCR, giving one entry per CDR3 protein. The table has around 95,000 distinct CDR3 sequences, 4.4% seen once. The sample in question was lung tumor tissue, obtained at surgery. These receptors came from a male donor with early-stage non-small cell lung cancer.

This clonotype appeared many times. The chain has TRBV6-5 and TRBJ2-5, with a tentative D call TRBD2 (6 bases). V dropped 4 bases and J dropped 5 bases, with 17 bases sitting between them. Looked up from germline, CDR1 is MNHEY and CDR2 is SVGAGI. The CDR3 consists of 15 residues. The CDR3 DNA sequence: TGTGCCAGCAGTTTGATCCTTAGCGGTGCGGAGACCCAGTACTTC. It yields the protein CASSLILSGAETQYF.

The sample holds many counts of this clonotype. The chain combines TRBV11-2 with TRBJ2-7; D is unresolved. This CDR3 is built from 13 residues. The V gene lost 5 bases and the J gene lost 12 bases, with 20 bases spanning the gap. Germline CDR1 reads SGHAT; CDR2 reads FQNNGV. The CDR3 sequence is CASSPGPRLLTYF. The CDR3 DNA sequence: TGTGCCAGCAGCCCGGGCCCAAGGCTGCTGACGTACTTC.

In its sample, this clonotype was seen many times. J is TRBJ1-1 and V is TRBV27, with 7 bases lining up with TRBD1. The V gene end was trimmed by 5 bases and the J gene end by 3 bases; junction bases not matched to a gene: 3. CDR3 length equals 13 residues. The germline V gene encodes CDR1 MNHEY and CDR2 SMNVEV (reference sequence). CDR3 DNA: TGTGCCAGCAGTATCAGGGGGTACACTGAAGCTTTCTTT. This translates into CASSIRGYTEAFF.

This clonotype was observed a few times. V and J are TRBV3-1 and TRBJ1-6; no definite D call. V lost 4 bases and J lost 13, with 20 bases in between. Germline V gene sequence: CDR1 LGHDT, CDR2 YNNKEL (reference sequence). This CDR3 is built from 15 residues. The CDR3 here is CASSPGTVPGRPLHF. The CDR3 region has the DNA TGTGCCAGCAGCCCCGGCACAGTCCCAGGAAGGCCCCTCCACTTT.

This clonotype was counted many times. J is TRBJ1-1 and V is TRBV4-2; D gene uncertain. This CDR3 spans 11 amino acids. V lost 6 bases, J lost 2 bases, and 4 bases lay in between. Germline V gene lookup returns CDR1 LGHNA and CDR2 YNFKEQ. The CDR3 DNA sequence: TGTGCCAGCAGACTCAACACTGAAGCTTTCTTT. Encoded protein: CASRLNTEAFF.

This clonotype was recorded at least ten times. This sequence joins TRBV6-6 and TRBJ1-5; 8 nucleotides line up with TRBD1. This CDR3 is 15 amino acids long. The V gene end was trimmed by 2 bases and the J gene end by 5 bases; junction bases not matched to a gene: 5. Per germline, CDR1 MNHNY and CDR2 SVGAGI (reference sequence). CDR3 nucleotides: TGTGCCAGCAGTTACGGCGCAGGGGGCGATCAGCCCCAGCATTTT. Amino acids: CASSYGAGGDQPQHF.

The sample holds many counts of this clonotype. The chain uses TRBV12-3 or TRBV12-4 and TRBJ2-7; D might be TRBD2 (6 bases). Trimming removed 5 bases at V and 1 base at J, with 18 bases between. This CDR3 is 16 amino acids long. The CDR3 bases are TGTGCCAGCAGTCCCCCCGGGACTCCCCTTTCCTACGAGCAGTACTTC. Translation gives CASSPPGTPLSYEQYF.

This clonotype has ten or more counts. The chain employs TRBV20-1 and TRBJ2-1, with a possible D match to TRBD2 (5 bases). The germline CDR1 and CDR2 sequences are DFQATT and SNEGSKA (reference sequence). This CDR3 is 15 amino acids long. Trimming stripped 3 bases from V and 0 bases from J, with 12 bases between. CDR3 nucleotides: TGCAGTGCTAGGGAGCGGTCTAGCTCCTACAATGAGCAGTTCTTC. Translated: CSARERSSSYNEQFF.

At least ten counts were recorded for this clonotype. The genes are TRBV10-3 and TRBJ1-1; TRBD1 matches at 8 bases. Trimming cost V 0 bases and J 4 bases; bases outside gene matches: 4. The V gene's germline CDR1 is ENHRY and CDR2 SYGVKD. CDR3 size: 15 residues. The CDR3 DNA reads TGTGCCATCAGTGAGTCGTTGGACAGGGTCACTGAAGCTTTCTTT. Residues: CAISESLDRVTEAFF.

This clonotype was seen at least ten times. J is TRBJ2-1 and V is TRBV2; unclear D gene. CDR3 length equals 11 residues. Germline assignment: CDR1 SNHLY and CDR2 FYNNEI. The ends were cut back, 2 bases at V and 9 bases at J, with 5 bases in the middle. As DNA, the CDR3 is TGTGCCAGCAGTGAACTCTCTGAGCAGTTCTTC. It encodes CASSELSEQFF.

Ten or more counts support this clonotype. This rearrangement joins TRBV9 to TRBJ2-1, with 9 bases that match TRBD1. Per germline, CDR1 SGDLS and CDR2 YYNGEE. The CDR3 is 15 residues long. J gave up 8 bases and V 4 bases, and 10 bases lay outside the gene matches. The CDR3 loop reads CASSPAGTGIHEQFF. DNA of the CDR3: TGTGCCAGCAGCCCCGCCGGGACAGGGATCCATGAGCAGTTCTTC.

There are many counts of this clonotype. This chain links TRBV12-3 or TRBV12-4 with TRBJ2-3, with TRBD2 identical over 8 bases. This CDR3 comprises 17 residues. V was clipped by 5 bases and J by 3 bases; unmatched bases: 13. CDR3 sequence reads: CASSLPFREGGTDTQYF. The CDR3 nucleotides read TGTGCCAGCAGTCTCCCTTTCCGGGAGGGGGGAACAGATACGCAGTATTTT.

This sequence joins TRBV6-5 and TRBJ2-1; TRBD2 agrees at 10 bases. The germline gives CDR1 MNHEY, CDR2 SVGAGI. This CDR3 has 15 amino acids. The trim removed 7 bases at V and 5 bases at J, leaving 8 bases unmatched. The DNA of the CDR3 is TGTGCCAGCACCCACCCTAGCGGGGGCAACAATGAGCAGTTCTTC. Protein product: CASTHPSGGNNEQFF.

At least ten counts were recorded for this clonotype. The CDR3 DNA is TGTGCCAGCAGCTTGGGGCCCAGAGGGGGCGGGACAGATACGCAGTATTTT. Translation: CASSLGPRGGGTDTQYF. The chain recombines TRBV5-5 with TRBJ2-3; 7 nucleotides agree with TRBD1. The CDR3 is 17 residues long. The trim removed 0 bases at V and 3 bases at J, leaving 10 bases unmatched. The germline gives CDR1 SGHKS, CDR2 YYEKEE (reference sequence). Full variable domain (remainder filled in from reference TRBV5-5 and TRBJ2-3): DAGVTQSPTHLIKTRGQQVTLRCSPISGHKSVSWYQQVLGQGPQFIFQYYEKEERGRGNFPDRFSARQFPNYSSELNVNALLLGDSALYLCASSLGPRGGGTDTQYFGPGTRLTVL.

This clonotype was counted many times. V and J are TRBV11-2 and TRBJ2-3; no reliable D call. Germline V gene data show CDR1 as SGHAT and CDR2 as FQNNGV. The CDR3 totals 16 residues. The V end lost 0 bases, the J end lost 3 bases, and 13 bases lay between the germline ends. CDR3 bases: TGTGCCAGCAGCTTAGATCGGCTCGGAGTTACAGATACGCAGTATTTT. Translating gives CASSLDRLGVTDTQYF.

This clonotype appeared many times. The gene calls are TRBV20-1 and TRBJ2-3; D may be TRBD1 (6 bases). The length of the CDR3 is 12 residues. Germline V gene data show CDR1 as DFQATT and CDR2 as SNEGSKA (reference sequence). The V end was cut by 2 bases, the J end by 5 bases, with 8 bases between. CDR3 DNA sequence: TGCAGTGCTAGAACGGACAGAGATACGCAGTATTTT. As protein: CSARTDRDTQYF.

This clonotype was seen at least ten times. The chain uses TRBV3-1 and TRBJ1-5; 11 nucleotides agree with TRBD1. This CDR3 has 17 residues. Trimming cost V 3 bases and J 7 bases; bases outside gene matches: 11. Per the germline V gene, CDR1 is LGHDT and CDR2 is YNNKEL (reference sequence). The CDR3 region has the DNA TGTGCCAGCAGCCAGACCTCCGGACAGGGGGCAAGACAGCCCCAGCATTTT. Translated: CASSQTSGQGARQPQHF.

The chain uses TRBV2 and TRBJ2-3; D is uncertain. The CDR3 length is 16 residues. Per the germline V gene, CDR1 is SNHLY and CDR2 is FYNNEI. Trimming removed 0 bases from V and 1 base from J, with 11 bases in between. This CDR3 reads CASSEARLRGTDTQYF. In nucleotides, the CDR3 is TGTGCCAGCAGTGAAGCACGTCTCCGGGGCACAGATACGCAGTATTTT.

CDR3 in DNA: TGTGCCAGCAGTTCCTACAATACGGGAGTAAGAGAGACCCAGTACTTC. Translation: CASSSYNTGVRETQYF. This chain uses TRBV28 with TRBJ2-5; tentative D call: TRBD2 (6 bases). This CDR3 has 16 amino acids. Trimming took off 4 bases at V and 4 bases at J, with 19 bases between the two ends. The germline CDR1 and CDR2 sequences are MDHEN and SYDVKM.

Many counts were recorded for this clonotype. The CDR3 spells CASSYRVTHTQYF. The CDR3 DNA reads as TGTGCCAGCAGCTACAGGGTTACTCATACGCAGTATTTT. The chain carries TRBV13 and TRBJ2-3, with a tentative D call TRBD1 (6 bases). The germline gives CDR1 PRHDT, CDR2 FYEKMQ (reference sequence). Between the trimmed V and J ends, which lost 4 bases and 7 bases, there was a span of 12 bases. This CDR3 is 13 amino acids long.

In its sample, this clonotype was seen many times. The chain links TRBV2 to TRBJ1-3, with D uncertain. Germline loops: CDR1 SNHLY, CDR2 FYNNEI. Trimming pared 4 bases from V and 0 bases from J, leaving 10 bases between. This CDR3 is built from 15 residues. CDR3 sequence: CASSVIDDSGNTIYF. As DNA, the CDR3 is TGTGCCAGCAGTGTAATCGACGACTCTGGAAACACCATATATTTT.